Reported below is one T cell receptor (beta chain). Trimming left V 3 bases short and J 6 bases short, with 20 bases between. The CDR3 covers 17 residues. CDR1 and CDR2 (germline): KGHSH, LQKENI. This sample was taken from a study of cytomegalovirus exposure and HLA in healthy donors. It was with 60 Vbeta and 13 Jbeta primers that the PCR ran. The method was immunoSEQ multiplex PCR; TCRdb's version includes in-frame clones alone and lacks a portion of them. The sample records 150,000 to 200,000 clones, 80% to 85% being singletons. The sequenced sample was PBMCs. This clonotype was sampled from a middle-aged man in good health and CMV-seronegative. The chain is built from TRBV18 and TRBJ1-4; TRBD1 is a possible D gene (6 bases). CDR3 region: CASSPPRAAGEDEKLFF. The CDR3 bases are TGTGCCAGCTCACCTCCCAGGGCGGCAGGGGAAGATGAAAAACTGTTTTTT. The full variable domain, rest sourced from reference TRBV18 and TRBJ1-4, is NAGVMQNPRHLVRRRGQEARLRCSPMKGHSHVYWYRQLPEEGLKFMVYLQKENIIDESGMPKERFSAEFPKEGPSILRIQQVVRGDSAAYFCASSPPRAAGEDEKLFFGSGTQLSVL.